Below, 5 T cell receptor beta chains from the same sample are listed, as sequenced in a study of pediatric ulcerative colitis. Method: immunoSEQ multiplex PCR; TCRdb's copy keeps in-frame clones and lacks some. The data contain 30,000 to 40,000 clones, around 80% of them singletons. Rectal tissue came from one to two pinch biopsies taken at colonoscopy. The sample consisted of gut tissue. These receptors were taken from a boy younger than 18 with mild ulcerative colitis.

The chain couples TRBV11-2 to TRBJ1-2; D is undetermined. The CDR3 length is 14 residues. Germline V gene data show CDR1 as SGHAT and CDR2 as FQNNGV. Trimming stripped 5 bases from V and 1 base from J, with 11 bases between. CDR3 residues: CASSPGPGNYGYTF. CDR3 nucleotide sequence: TGTGCCAGCAGCCCAGGACCGGGTAACTATGGCTACACCTTC. The full variable domain, with the rest looked up from reference TRBV11-2 and TRBJ1-2, is EAGVAQSPRYKIIEKRQSVAFWCNPISGHATLYWYQQILGQGPKLLIQFQNNGVVDDSQLPKDRFSAERLKGVDSTLKIQPAKLEDSAVYLCASSPGPGNYGYTFGSGTRLTVV.

The chain is built from TRBV19 and TRBJ1-2; D uncertain. The germline gives CDR1 LNHDA, CDR2 SQIVND (reference sequence). This CDR3 comprises 12 residues. The V end was cut by 8 bases, the J end by 1 base, with 8 bases between. In DNA, the CDR3 is TGTGCCAGTTCCCAGCTTAACTATGGCTACACCTTC. Protein product: CASSQLNYGYTF.

The DNA for the CDR3 is TGTGCCAGCAGCTTACAGGCTAGCGGGGGGGAGTACGAGCAGTACTTC. Amino acid sequence: CASSLQASGGEYEQYF. V gene TRBV7-6 combines with J gene TRBJ2-7; TRBD2 matches at 12 bases. V dropped 2 bases and J dropped 4; count of bases not matched to a gene: 6. Germline CDR1 is SGHVS and CDR2 is FNYEAQ. The CDR3 covers 16 residues.

The chain combines TRBV5-5 with TRBJ2-6; TRBD1 matches at 11 bases. The ends lost 2 bases at V and 4 bases at J; junction bases unmatched: 8. CDR1 SGHKS and CDR2 YYEKEE come from the germline V gene (reference sequence). This CDR3 comprises 18 residues. The CDR3 DNA sequence: TGTGCCAGCAGCTTTGGAGGACAGGGGGCCGACGGGGCCAACGTCCTGACTTTC. Encoded protein: CASSFGGQGADGANVLTF.

The chain is built from TRBV5-1 and TRBJ1-2, with D unclear. From germline, CDR1 is SGHRS and CDR2 YFSETQ. Between the trimmed V and J ends, which lost 0 bases and 6 bases, there was a span of 6 bases. This CDR3 contains 12 residues. The chain's CDR3 is CASSLALDGYTF. DNA of the CDR3: TGCGCCAGCAGCTTGGCCTTAGATGGCTACACCTTC.